This T cell receptor (beta chain) emerged from a study of OX40 agonist ivuxolimab in advanced cancers. As for the study in general: Ivuxolimab is a fully human IgG2 antibody that activates OX40 (CD134). Study results and limitations: CD4+ and CD8+ blood T cells expanded clonally by week 6 at 0.1 to 3.0 mg/kg. More expanded clones were found, on average, in CD8+ than in CD4+ T cells.

Trimming left V 4 bases short and J 8 bases short, with 8 bases between. This CDR3 comprises 11 residues. CDR1 is WNHNN and CDR2 is SYGVQD in the germline V gene (reference sequence). Produced via immunoSEQ multiplex PCR; TCRdb's table is partial and in-frame only. The table has approximately 40,000 clones, about 88% seen once. Concerning this clone itself: The antigen remains undetermined.

The clonotype was recovered from an adult with an advanced solid tumor such as melanoma, head and neck, liver or kidney cancer. The chain recombines TRBV10-1 with TRBJ1-2; no firm D call. The input for sequencing was CD4+ or CD8+ T cells sorted from blood, taken in a trial of the OX40 agonist ivuxolimab. DNA for the CDR3: TGCGCCAGCAGTGTGAGGGAAGGCTACACCTTC. Amino acid sequence: CASSVREGYTF.